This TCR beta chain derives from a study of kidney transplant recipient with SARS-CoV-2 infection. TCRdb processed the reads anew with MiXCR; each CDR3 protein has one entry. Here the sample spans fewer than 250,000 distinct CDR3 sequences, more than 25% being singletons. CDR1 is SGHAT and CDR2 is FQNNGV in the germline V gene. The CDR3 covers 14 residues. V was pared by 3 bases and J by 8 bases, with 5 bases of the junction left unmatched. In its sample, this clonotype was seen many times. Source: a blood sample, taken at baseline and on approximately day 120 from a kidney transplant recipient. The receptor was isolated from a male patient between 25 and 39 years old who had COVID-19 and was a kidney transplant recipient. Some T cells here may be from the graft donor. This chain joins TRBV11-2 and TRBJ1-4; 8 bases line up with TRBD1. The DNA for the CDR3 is TGTGCCAGCAGCTTCAGGGGGCGCGGGGAAAAACTGTTTTTT. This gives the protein CASSFRGRGEKLFF.